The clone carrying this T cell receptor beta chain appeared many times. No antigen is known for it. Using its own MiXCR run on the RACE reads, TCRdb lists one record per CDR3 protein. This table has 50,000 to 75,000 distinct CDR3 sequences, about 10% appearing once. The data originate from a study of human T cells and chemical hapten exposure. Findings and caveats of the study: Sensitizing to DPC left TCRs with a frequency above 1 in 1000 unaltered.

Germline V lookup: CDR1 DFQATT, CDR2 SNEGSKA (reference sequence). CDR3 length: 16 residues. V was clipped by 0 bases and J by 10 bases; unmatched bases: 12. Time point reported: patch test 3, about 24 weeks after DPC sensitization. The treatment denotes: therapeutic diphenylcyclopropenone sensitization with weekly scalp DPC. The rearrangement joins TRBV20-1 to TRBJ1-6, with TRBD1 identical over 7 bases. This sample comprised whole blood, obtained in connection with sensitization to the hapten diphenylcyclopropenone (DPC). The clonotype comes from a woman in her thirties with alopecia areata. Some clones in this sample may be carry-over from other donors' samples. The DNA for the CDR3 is TGCAGTGCTAGAGATGTGTCTGCCAGGGGGGACTCACCCCTCCACTTT. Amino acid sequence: CSARDVSARGDSPLHF.